This is a list of T cell receptor beta chains from one sample in a study of shared clonotypes between healthy human individuals. TCRdb keeps only in-frame clones here, not all; method: immunoSEQ multiplex PCR. The profile covers about 520,000 clones, with approximately 78% appearing a single time and about 12% taken by the ten largest. The sequenced material came from PBMCs. These receptors originate from a woman aged 40 to 50 in good health. Some clones in this sample may be carry-over from other donors' samples. The CDR3 runs from the conserved cysteine through the conserved F or W. The order of the fields is D gene, V gene, clone size, J gene, CDR3 protein, CDR3 DNA. D genes are given only for firm matches. Size values are once, few and many counts, or a class for expanded clones, and some rows have none.

NA	TRBV19	NA	TRBJ2-7	CASTPSGLAYEQYF	TGTGCCAGTACCCCCTCGGGGTTAGCCTACGAGCAGTACTTC
TRBD1	TRBV6-6	once	TRBJ1-1	CASRIPRGFEAFF	TGTGCCAGCAGAATCCCCAGGGGGTTTGAAGCTTTCTTT
NA	TRBV15	NA	TRBJ1-2	CATSRRLEPGRYTF	TGTGCCACCAGCAGAAGGCTGGAACCTGGGAGGTACACCTTC
NA	TRBV18	NA	TRBJ2-5	CASSPREIGREETQYF	TGTGCCAGCTCACCACGAGAGATAGGCAGAGAAGAGACCCAGTACTTC
NA	TRBV5-6	NA	TRBJ2-7	CASSGHEHYEQYF	TGTGCCAGTTCGGGACACGAACACTACGAGCAGTACTTC
TRBD1	TRBV7-2	NA	TRBJ2-1	CASSSVGAGGHNEQFF	TGTGCCAGCAGCTCTGTAGGGGCAGGGGGACACAATGAGCAGTTCTTC
NA	TRBV19	NA	TRBJ1-1	CASSVWMNTEAFF	TGTGCCAGTAGTGTGTGGATGAACACTGAAGCTTTCTTT
NA	TRBV7-9	NA	TRBJ1-1	CASSSHLWSSGTEAFF	TGTGCCAGCAGCTCTCACCTGTGGTCCTCTGGCACTGAAGCTTTCTTT
TRBD1	TRBV19	NA	TRBJ2-5	CASSTRGRGETQYF	TGTGCCAGTAGTACCAGGGGGCGAGGGGAGACCCAGTACTTC
TRBD1	TRBV7-8	NA	TRBJ1-1	CTSRDVGQGESEAFF	TGTACCAGCAGGGACGTCGGCCAGGGGGAATCCGAAGCTTTCTTT
NA	TRBV19	few	TRBJ1-1	CASSISGAEAFF	TGTGCCAGTAGTATCTCAGGGGCTGAAGCTTTCTTT
NA	TRBV7-2	NA	TRBJ2-5	CASSLAITEETQYF	TGTGCCAGCAGCTTAGCGATCACCGAAGAGACCCAGTACTTC
NA	TRBV4-1	NA	TRBJ2-7	CASSQDRALNEQYF	TGCGCCAGCAGCCAAGATCGGGCCCTAAACGAGCAGTACTTC
NA	TRBV11-2	NA	TRBJ2-5	CASSPGDSIPGETQYF	TGTGCCAGCAGCCCCGGGGACTCGATCCCCGGGGAGACCCAGTACTTC
NA	TRBV30	NA	TRBJ1-2	CAWSKINYGYTF	TGTGCCTGGAGTAAGATTAACTATGGCTACACCTTC
NA	TRBV7-8	few	TRBJ1-5	CASSILDKYSNQPQHF	TGTGCCAGCAGCATCCTGGACAAATATAGCAATCAGCCCCAGCATTTT
NA	TRBV30	NA	TRBJ2-1	CAWRSFYNEQFF	TGTGCCTGGAGGAGCTTCTACAATGAGCAGTTCTTC
TRBD2	TRBV5-6	NA	TRBJ2-1	CASSRAGVTYNEQFF	TGTGCCAGCAGTCGAGCGGGAGTCACCTACAATGAGCAGTTCTTC
NA	TRBV4-2	NA	TRBJ2-3	CASSQGPADTQYF	TGTGCCAGCAGCCAAGGCCCCGCAGATACGCAGTATTTT
NA	TRBV2	once	TRBJ1-5	CASSVQGSNQPQHF	TGTGCCAGCAGTGTCCAGGGGAGCAATCAGCCCCAGCATTTT
TRBD2	TRBV11-1	many	TRBJ2-7	CASRGGSMNEQYF	TGTGCCAGCAGGGGCGGGAGTATGAACGAGCAGTACTTC
NA	TRBV7-7	NA	TRBJ2-3	CASSPRAHTSTDTQYF	TGTGCCAGCAGCCCACGGGCCCATACTAGCACAGATACGCAGTATTTT
NA	TRBV5-4	NA	TRBJ2-3	CASSFGVSPGRGTDTQYF	TGTGCCAGCAGCTTCGGTGTGTCGCCGGGCCGCGGCACAGATACGCAGTATTTT
TRBD1	TRBV30	few	TRBJ1-1	CAWDRGPGTEAFF	TGTGCCTGGGACAGGGGGCCAGGCACTGAAGCTTTCTTT
NA	TRBV7-7	NA	TRBJ2-7	CASSTTESSYEQYF	TGTGCTAGCAGTACGACGGAGAGCTCCTACGAGCAGTACTTC
TRBD2	TRBV28	NA	TRBJ2-7	CASSPGTSGRLSSYEQYF	TGTGCCAGCAGCCCTGGGACTAGCGGGAGGCTTAGCTCCTACGAGCAGTACTTC
TRBD1	TRBV6-4	NA	TRBJ2-6	CASSRDSLTSGANVLTF	TGTGCCAGCAGCCGGGACAGCCTAACCTCTGGGGCCAACGTCCTGACTTTC
NA	TRBV25-1	NA	TRBJ1-1	CASSAGTLNTEAFF	TGTGCCAGCAGTGCGGGGACACTTAACACTGAAGCTTTCTTT
NA	TRBV5-1	few	TRBJ2-7	CASSQDGLYEQYF	TGCGCCAGCAGCCAAGACGGACTCTACGAGCAGTACTTC
TRBD2	TRBV19	NA	TRBJ2-1	CASSRPGLAGGPSYNEQFF	TGTGCCAGTAGTAGACCGGGACTAGCGGGAGGGCCTAGTTACAATGAGCAGTTCTTC
TRBD1	TRBV5-6	many	TRBJ2-1	CASSGGTGVSNEQFF	TGTGCCAGCAGCGGGGGGACAGGGGTTTCCAATGAGCAGTTCTTC
NA	TRBV7-8	few	TRBJ2-5	CASSLIGTVEMTETQYF	TGTGCCAGCAGCTTAATCGGTACCGTTGAGATGACGGAGACCCAGTACTTC
TRBD1	TRBV25-1	few	TRBJ1-3	CASSEWDRPSGNTIYF	TGTGCCAGCAGTGAATGGGACAGGCCCTCTGGAAACACCATATATTTT
NA	TRBV27	NA	TRBJ2-7	CASSDRRTYEQYF	TGTGCCAGCAGTGACAGGAGAACCTACGAGCAGTACTTC
TRBD1	TRBV5-1	NA	TRBJ2-2	CASSSSLGTANTGELFF	TGCGCCAGCAGCTCCTCTCTCGGGACAGCGAACACCGGGGAGCTGTTTTTT
TRBD1	TRBV29-1	NA	TRBJ2-7	CSVEAPGTGGSYEQYF	TGCAGCGTTGAAGCCCCGGGCACAGGGGGCTCCTACGAGCAGTACTTC
NA	TRBV6-1	many	TRBJ2-2	CASSPQAYTGELFF	TGTGCCAGCAGTCCACAGGCGTACACCGGGGAGCTGTTTTTT
NA	TRBV28	NA	TRBJ1-2	CASFVQTLGGYTF	TGTGCCAGCTTTGTGCAGACGCTAGGTGGCTACACCTTC
TRBD2	TRBV18	NA	TRBJ2-1	CASSPRSGSENEQFF	TGTGCCAGCTCACCACGTAGCGGGAGTGAAAATGAGCAGTTCTTC
NA	TRBV18	NA	TRBJ1-1	CASSSSRGRNTEAFF	TGTGCCAGCTCCTCCTCGAGGGGGAGGAACACTGAAGCTTTCTTT
TRBD1	TRBV7-3	NA	TRBJ2-2	CASSRDRYTGELFF	TGTGCCAGCAGCCGGGACAGGTACACCGGGGAGCTGTTTTTT
NA	TRBV29-1	few	TRBJ1-5	CSAWAGGNQPQHF	TGCAGCGCCTGGGCAGGGGGCAATCAGCCCCAGCATTTT
NA	TRBV6-5	NA	TRBJ2-1	CASKPGTFSYNEQFF	TGTGCCAGCAAGCCCGGGACATTCTCCTACAATGAGCAGTTCTTC
TRBD2	TRBV7-9	NA	TRBJ2-1	CASSLGREGREFF	TGTGCCAGCAGCTTAGGGCGGGAGGGCCGAGAGTTCTTC
NA	TRBV29-1	few	TRBJ1-1	CSFQVVNTEAFF	TGCAGCTTCCAAGTGGTGAACACTGAAGCTTTCTTT
NA	TRBV19	NA	TRBJ1-5	CASSSSRSGESHF	TGTGCCAGTAGTTCGTCGCGATCGGGGGAATCGCATTTT
NA	TRBV14	NA	TRBJ1-2	CASSQEGQIYGYTF	TGTGCCAGCAGCCAAGAGGGACAAATCTATGGCTACACCTTC
TRBD1	TRBV4-1	NA	TRBJ1-6	CASSHTGDNSPLHF	TGCGCCAGCAGCCATACAGGGGACAATTCACCCCTCCACTTT
TRBD1	TRBV9	NA	TRBJ2-1	CASSVGQGYQFF	TGTGCCAGCAGCGTAGGACAGGGCTATCAGTTCTTC
TRBD1	TRBV29-1	once	TRBJ2-5	CSATWDSSQETQYF	TGCAGCGCCACCTGGGACAGCTCTCAGGAGACCCAGTACTTC
NA	TRBV18	few	TRBJ1-2	CASSPRTDNYGYTF	TGTGCCAGCTCACCACGGACAGACAACTATGGCTACACCTTC
NA	TRBV2	NA	TRBJ2-5	CASSERVVSSYGQYF	TGTGCCAGCAGTGAAAGGGTGGTCTCCTCCTACGGGCAGTACTTC
NA	TRBV6-5	NA	TRBJ2-7	CASSPQTGPSYEQYF	TGTGCCAGCAGCCCTCAGACAGGTCCGTCCTACGAGCAGTACTTC
NA	TRBV30	few	TRBJ1-3	CAWSVGGAGNTIYF	TGTGCCTGGAGTGTAGGGGGGGCTGGAAACACCATATATTTT
TRBD2	TRBV6-6	NA	TRBJ2-7	CASSDTSGASYEQYF	TGTGCCAGCAGTGATACTAGCGGGGCCTCCTACGAGCAGTACTTC
TRBD2	TRBV5-1	NA	TRBJ2-3	CASSLESRGGTDTQYF	TGCGCCAGCAGCTTGGAGAGTCGGGGAGGGACAGATACGCAGTATTTT